This TCR beta chain was recovered during a study of blood T cell repertoires in COVID-19. Study-level information: Acute and convalescent COVID-19 samples came from the United States, Italy and Spain. The analysed material was cDNA or gDNA that came from T cells, B-cell-depleted T cells, or PBMCs.

In the original analysis: Reference gene primers were amplified, and this amplification served to estimate nucleated cell counts. The method was immunoSEQ multiplex PCR; TCRdb's version includes in-frame clones alone and lacks a portion of them. V and J calls and clone size follow that table, whereas D and trimming were derived from the DNA. The sample holds 150,000 to 200,000 clones, approximately 87% seen once. Germline V gene sequence: CDR1 SGHTA, CDR2 FQGNSA. With V trimmed by 5 bases and J by 5 bases, 12 bases remained unmatched. The length of the CDR3 is 17 residues. V usage is TRBV7-2 and J usage is TRBJ2-2; 9 nucleotides match TRBD1. The source is an older woman with acute or convalescent COVID-19. The source material was peripheral blood. The CDR3 nucleotides read TGTGCCAGCAGCAGGGGGACAGGGAGGCCCCTGACCGGGGAGCTGTTTTTT. Protein sequence: CASSRGTGRPLTGELFF.